The 19 T cell receptor beta chains presented below share a single source sample, sequenced in a study of blood T cell repertoires in COVID-19. The method was immunoSEQ multiplex PCR; TCRdb's version includes in-frame clones alone and lacks a portion of them. The table records approximately 260,000 clones, around 89% of them present only once. The sample was peripheral blood. These receptors were taken from a woman in her thirties or forties with acute or convalescent COVID-19.

The J gene is TRBJ1-6, the V gene TRBV6-5, with D possibly being TRBD1 (5 bases). V lost 6 bases to trimming and J lost 8 bases, with 11 bases between them. There are 13 residues in the CDR3. From germline, CDR1 is MNHEY and CDR2 SVGAGI. The CDR3: CASSLDTYSPLHF. The CDR3 nucleotides read TGTGCCAGCAGCCTGGACACCTATTCACCCCTCCACTTT.

The chain employs TRBV3-1 (or the pseudogene TRBV3-2) and TRBJ2-7; 7 positions agree with TRBD1. Trimming cost V 4 bases and J 0 bases; bases outside gene matches: 6. Germline V CDR1 and CDR2: LGHDT, YNNKEL (reference sequence). This CDR3 spans 15 amino acids. This CDR3 is CASSPSTGSSYEQYV. For the CDR3, the DNA is TGTGCCAGCAGCCCCTCGACAGGGAGCTCCTACGAGCAGTACGTC.

The CDR3 reads CASSSLGQGQYF. The CDR3 DNA follows: TGTGCCAGCAGTTCGTTGGGACAGGGACAGTACTTC. The V gene is TRBV12-3 or TRBV12-4, the J gene TRBJ2-4, with TRBD1 identical over 9 bases. The J segment lost 13 bases and the V segment lost 4 bases, leaving 5 bases of the junction unmatched. CDR3 length: 12 amino acids.

The J gene is TRBJ1-2, the V gene TRBV6-6; TRBD1 agrees at 8 bases. Trimming took 1 base from V and 3 from J; bases not matched to a gene: 4. In germline, CDR1 is MNHNY, CDR2 SVGAGI (reference sequence). CDR3 length: 15 amino acids. The CDR3 sequence: CASSYYGTGDYGYTF. DNA for the CDR3: TGTGCCAGCAGTTACTATGGGACAGGAGACTATGGCTACACCTTC.

The count of this clone is one. This chain joins TRBV11-2 and TRBJ1-5; D is undetermined. Trimming removed 5 bases from V and 5 bases from J, with 16 bases in between. Germline V gene data show CDR1 as SGHAT and CDR2 as FQNNGV. The CDR3 consists of 15 residues. The CDR3 DNA sequence: TGTGCCAGCAGCCCGGGATTCGGGCGCGATCAGCCCCAGCATTTT. This encodes CASSPGFGRDQPQHF.

CDR3 nucleotides: TGTGCCAGCAGTACAGGCTCCTACGAGCAGTACGTC. This translates into CASSTGSYEQYV. J is TRBJ2-7 and V is TRBV11-2; a weak D match, TRBD1 (5 bases). This CDR3 comprises 12 residues. V lost 6 bases to trimming and J lost 0 bases, with 6 bases between them. Germline loops: CDR1 SGHAT, CDR2 FQNNGV.

This clone was seen a single time. The V call is TRBV5-6, the J call TRBJ1-5; the D gene is possibly TRBD1 (5 bases). The CDR3 totals 14 residues. Germline V lookup: CDR1 SGHDT, CDR2 YYEEEE. V was cut by 0 bases and J by 8 bases, with 12 bases left in between. CDR3 loop: CASSLEGGDEPQHF. The CDR3 DNA reads TGTGCCAGCAGCTTGGAGGGAGGGGATGAGCCCCAGCATTTT.

The chain couples TRBV3-1 (or the pseudogene TRBV3-2) to TRBJ1-1; D might be TRBD1 (6 bases). V was trimmed by 4 bases and J by 1 base, leaving 10 bases between them. Germline V gene sequence: CDR1 LGHDT, CDR2 YNNKEL (reference sequence). The CDR3 loop spans 14 amino acids. The DNA for the CDR3 is TGTGCCAGCAGCCTTGGGACACGGAACACTGAAGCTTTCTTT. Translation: CASSLGTRNTEAFF.

The chain joins TRBV30 to TRBJ1-2, with a tentative D call TRBD1 (6 bases). The CDR3 loop spans 13 amino acids. V lost 1 base and J 0 bases, leaving 6 bases between the germline ends. Germline CDR1 is GTSNPN and CDR2 is SVGIG (reference sequence). The CDR3 nucleotides read TGTGCCTGGAGTGCAGGGGCTAACTATGGCTACACCTTC. Translating it yields CAWSAGANYGYTF.

The rearrangement links TRBV7-6 to TRBJ2-1, with 14 bases aligning to TRBD2. J was trimmed by 0 bases and V by 5 bases; bases with no gene match: 9. Germline CDR1 and CDR2: SGHVS and FNYEAQ. The CDR3 sequence is 19 residues long. CDR3 amino acids: CASSQGLAGGLSSYNEQFF. In DNA form, the CDR3 reads TGTGCCAGCAGCCAAGGACTAGCGGGGGGTTTAAGCTCCTACAATGAGCAGTTCTTC.

This rearrangement joins TRBV7-6 to TRBJ2-7; perhaps TRBD2 as D (6 bases). This CDR3 is 16 amino acids long. The germline V gene has CDR1 SGHVS and CDR2 FNYEAQ. V dropped 5 bases and J dropped 0 bases, with 17 bases sitting between them. The CDR3 is CASSVGTGRSSYEQYV. As DNA, the CDR3 is TGTGCCAGCAGCGTAGGGACGGGGAGGAGCTCCTACGAGCAGTACGTC.

This clone was detected only once. This chain joins TRBV5-4 and TRBJ1-2, with D possibly TRBD1 on 6 matching bases. V lost 3 bases and J 0 bases, leaving 15 bases between the germline ends. The CDR3 consists of 16 residues. Looked up from germline, CDR1 is SGHNT and CDR2 is YYREEE (reference sequence). The CDR3 DNA is TGTGCCAGCAGCTCCTGGACAGCTTCGTCTAACTATGGCTACACCTTC. Its translation is CASSSWTASSNYGYTF.

V and J are TRBV18 and TRBJ1-1; 7 bases align to TRBD1. The J segment lost 1 base and the V segment lost 1 base, leaving 9 bases of the junction unmatched. Per the germline V gene, CDR1 is KGHSH and CDR2 is LQKENI. The CDR3 extends over 17 amino acids. DNA for the CDR3: TGTGCCAGCTCACCACTATCCCCCAGGACAGGGAACACTGAAGCTTTCTTT. It codes for CASSPLSPRTGNTEAFF.

V gene TRBV12-3 or TRBV12-4 combines with J gene TRBJ1-3; no clear D. The length of the CDR3 is 12 residues. V was clipped by 9 bases and J by 4 bases, with 10 bases between them. The CDR3 sequence: CASRPGGNTIYF. For the CDR3, the DNA is TGTGCCAGTAGGCCGGGGGGAAACACCATATATTTT.

The chain is built from TRBV4-1 and TRBJ2-1; the D is unclear. This CDR3 has 13 residues. V gave up 0 bases and J gave up 8 bases, with 8 bases separating them. Germline CDR1 reads MGHRA; CDR2 reads YSYEKL. The CDR3 coding sequence is TGCGCCAGCAGCCAAGAAAAGAGTTATGAGCAGTTCTTC. Residues: CASSQEKSYEQFF.

The rearrangement uses TRBV7-9 and TRBJ2-7; D unclear. This CDR3 comprises 14 residues. The germline CDR1 and CDR2 sequences are SEHNR and FQNEAQ (reference sequence). V gave up 4 bases and J gave up 6 bases, with 16 bases separating them. The CDR3 DNA reads TGTGCCAGCAGCTACGACCGGTGGGCCGGCGAGCAGTACGTC. Its protein product is CASSYDRWAGEQYV.

In the case of this clone: The sample has other DNA sequences that encode this CDR3 too. The chain links TRBV19 to TRBJ1-1; D may be TRBD1 (5 bases). CDR1 and CDR2 from the germline V gene are LNHDA and SQIVND (reference sequence). This CDR3 spans 15 amino acids. Trimming left V 0 bases short and J 0 bases short, with 8 bases between. CDR3: CASSIDRGLNTEAFF. CDR3 coding DNA: TGTGCCAGTAGTATAGATCGGGGGTTGAACACTGAAGCTTTCTTT.

To note about this clone: Other DNA sequences in the sample encode the same CDR3. This chain joins TRBV5-6 and TRBJ1-1; no firm D call. CDR1 and CDR2 (germline): SGHDT, YYEEEE. This CDR3 region has 13 residues. Trimming pared 1 base from V and 5 bases from J, leaving 9 bases between. Here the CDR3 DNA reads TGTGCCAGCAGCTTGCGGGGAGGTACTGAAGCTTTCTTT. Encoded protein: CASSLRGGTEAFF.

V is TRBV2 and J is TRBJ2-7; 14 bases are a match to TRBD2. Germline loops: CDR1 SNHLY, CDR2 FYNNEI. This CDR3 has 17 amino acids. Trimming at V came to 8 bases and at J to 3 bases, leaving 12 bases not matched to a gene. CDR3 sequence (DNA): TGTGCCAGCCGCCGGGGGGGACTAGCGGGGGCGAACTACGAGCAGTACGTC. Translated, it gives CASRRGGLAGANYEQYV.